Below are 27 T cell receptor beta chains sequenced from a single sample in a study of T cell responses to AZD1222 COVID-19 vaccine. Assay: immunoSEQ multiplex PCR; the TCRdb copy retains only in-frame clones and omits some. Among some 96,000 clones, about nine tenths were seen once, and the ten largest hold around 1.7%. Material: peripheral blood, obtained on day 0 of AZD1222 vaccination. These receptors all come from an adult in good health.

V gene TRBV19 combines with J gene TRBJ2-3; TRBD2 matches 9 bases. V dropped 1 base and J dropped 3; count of bases not matched to a gene: 2. This CDR3 is built from 15 residues. Germline CDR1 LNHDA, CDR2 SQIVND (reference sequence). CDR3 DNA: TGTGCCAGTAGTATAGTGGCGGGAGGGACAGATACGCAGTATTTT. It encodes CASSIVAGGTDTQYF.

J is TRBJ1-5 and V is TRBV6-5, with D possibly matching TRBD1 (5 bases). Trimming left V 10 bases short and J 5 bases short, with 21 bases between. Germline V gives CDR1 MNHEY, CDR2 SVGAGI. CDR3 length: 15 amino acids. The CDR3 nucleotides are TGTGCCAAGATTTTGGCGGGAAAGGGGCATCAGCCCCAGCATTTT. It is translated as CAKILAGKGHQPQHF.

The V and J genes are TRBV10-3 and TRBJ1-5; no clear D. V lost 5 bases and J 2 bases, leaving 10 bases between the germline ends. The CDR3 extends over 14 amino acids. Germline CDR1 and CDR2: ENHRY and SYGVKD. CDR3 sequence reads: CAISLENGNQPQHF. The CDR3 DNA reads TGTGCCATCAGTCTAGAAAACGGCAATCAGCCCCAGCATTTT.

This chain uses TRBV6-5 with TRBJ2-2; 9 nucleotides align to TRBD2. The V segment lost 5 bases and the J segment 4 bases; nucleotides outside the gene matches: 5. CDR3 length: 15 amino acids. The germline V gene encodes CDR1 MNHEY and CDR2 SVGAGI. CDR3 protein: CASSTLTSGTGELFF. In DNA form, the CDR3 reads TGTGCCAGCAGTACCCTGACTAGCGGCACCGGGGAGCTGTTTTTT.

The chain combines TRBV14 with TRBJ2-3, with 7 bases that match TRBD1. After removal of 0 bases from V and 1 base from J, the junction contained 4 bases not matched to a gene. Germline lookup yields CDR1 SGHDN and CDR2 FVKESK. CDR3 length: 16 amino acids. The CDR3 is CASSQEGQGGTDTQYF. The CDR3 DNA is TGTGCCAGCAGCCAAGAAGGGCAGGGGGGCACAGATACGCAGTATTTT.

The chain employs TRBV19 and TRBJ2-7; 7 bases are shared with TRBD1. The V gene's germline CDR1 is LNHDA and CDR2 SQIVND (reference sequence). Germline trimming cut 7 bases from V and 2 bases from J; bases unmatched to any gene: 8. The CDR3 runs 14 residues. CDR3: CASTTGQAPYEQYF. The CDR3 DNA sequence: TGTGCCAGTACCACCGGACAGGCCCCCTACGAGCAGTACTTC.

The V and J genes are TRBV14 and TRBJ2-2; possibly TRBD1 or TRBD2 for D (5 bases each). The length of the CDR3 is 17 residues. V gave up 0 bases and J gave up 3 bases, with 14 bases separating them. Germline V gene data show CDR1 as SGHDN and CDR2 as FVKESK. The CDR3 DNA follows: TGTGCCAGCAGCCAAGATCTTCTCGGGGCCCACACCGGGGAGCTGTTTTTT. Protein sequence: CASSQDLLGAHTGELFF.

The gene calls are TRBV7-8 and TRBJ2-5; 8 nucleotides match TRBD2. With 5 bases clipped from V and 4 bases from J, the junction kept 12 bases outside the gene matches. The CDR3 is 16 residues long. CDR1 SGHVS and CDR2 FQNEAQ come from the germline V gene. The CDR3 bases are TGTGCCAGCAGCCCAACACCGGGGGGGCTGGTAGAGACCCAGTACTTC. It encodes CASSPTPGGLVETQYF.

This sequence joins TRBV5-4 and TRBJ2-7, with TRBD1 identical over 9 bases. Per the germline V gene, CDR1 is SGHNT and CDR2 is YYREEE (reference sequence). The V and J ends lost 7 bases and 4 bases, in that order; junction bases with no gene match: 6. The CDR3 consists of 13 residues. CDR3 protein: CASQEQGAYEQYF. The CDR3 DNA reads as TGTGCCAGCCAGGAACAGGGGGCTTACGAGCAGTACTTC.

The J gene is TRBJ2-7, the V gene TRBV7-2; TRBD2 might be the D (5 bases). Germline assignment: CDR1 SGHTA and CDR2 FQGNSA. The CDR3 contains 12 residues. Trimming cost V 1 base and J 5 bases, with 6 bases left between them. The chain's CDR3 is CASSLGGDEQYF. The CDR3 nucleotides read TGTGCCAGCAGCTTAGGGGGAGACGAGCAGTACTTC.

V usage is TRBV7-3 and J usage is TRBJ2-2, with TRBD1 matching 9 bases. This CDR3 contains 17 residues. Germline CDR1 SGHTA, CDR2 FQGTGA. V dropped 1 base and J dropped 2; count of bases not matched to a gene: 5. DNA for the CDR3: TGTGCCAGCAGCTTAATGGGGGACAGGGCTAACACCGGGGAGCTGTTTTTT. Translating it yields CASSLMGDRANTGELFF.

The chain recombines TRBV30 with TRBJ1-3, with D unclear. The CDR3 is made up of 12 amino acids. Trimming took off 8 bases at V and 0 bases at J, with 8 bases between the two ends. CDR1 is GTSNPN and CDR2 is SVGIG in the germline V gene (reference sequence). The DNA for the CDR3 is TGTGCCAACCAGATCTCTGGAAACACCATATATTTT. Translation gives CANQISGNTIYF.

The rearrangement links TRBV10-3 to TRBJ2-1, with 11 bases that match TRBD2. J was trimmed by 7 bases and V by 6 bases; bases with no gene match: 11. This CDR3 spans 16 amino acids. Germline values: CDR1 ENHRY, CDR2 SYGVKD. CDR3 in DNA: TGTGCCATCAGAACTAACCTAGCGGGAGGTATGAATGAGCAGTTCTTC. This sequence encodes CAIRTNLAGGMNEQFF.

The rearrangement joins TRBV7-9 to TRBJ1-4, with D possibly TRBD1 on 5 matching bases. CDR1 is SEHNR and CDR2 is FQNEAQ in the germline V gene (reference sequence). V was cut by 3 bases and J by 8 bases, with 16 bases left in between. The CDR3 runs 15 residues. The chain's CDR3 is CASSFFAGSQEKLFF. For the CDR3, the DNA is TGTGCCAGCAGCTTTTTCGCAGGGTCGCAGGAAAAACTGTTTTTT. Full variable domain (missing parts from reference TRBV7-9 and TRBJ1-4): DTGVSQNPRHKITKRGQNVTFRCDPISEHNRLYWYRQTLGQGPEFLTYFQNEAQLEKSRLLSDRFSAERPKGSFSTLEIQRTEQGDSAMYLCASSFFAGSQEKLFFGSGTQLSVL.

The J gene is TRBJ2-3, the V gene TRBV28; TRBD2 matches 10 bases. The trim removed 3 bases at V and 7 bases at J, leaving 13 bases unmatched. Germline V lookup: CDR1 MDHEN, CDR2 SYDVKM. This CDR3 contains 17 residues. CDR3 nucleotides: TGTGCCAGCAGTTTGCCTGGTTTAGGTAGCGGGAGGAATACGCAGTATTTT. The encoded protein is CASSLPGLGSGRNTQYF. Complete variable domain (other parts from reference TRBV28 and TRBJ2-3): DVKVTQSSRYLVKRTGEKVFLECVQDMDHENMFWYRQDPGLGLRLIYFSYDVKMKEKGDIPEGYSVSREKKERFSLILESASTNQTSMYLCASSLPGLGSGRNTQYFGPGTRLTVL.

The chain recombines TRBV5-3 with TRBJ1-5, with TRBD1 as a possible D gene (6 bases). Being an ORF, TRBV5-3 has a function that is uncertain. This CDR3 has 16 residues. Deletions cut 1 base from V and 0 bases from J, with 11 bases between. The CDR3 DNA reads as TGTGCCAGAAGCTTGTCTGGGGGCCTTAGCAATCAGCCCCAGCATTTT. This encodes CARSLSGGLSNQPQHF.

The CDR3: CAGLFGNTEAFF. CDR3 DNA sequence: TGTGCCGGTTTGTTTGGGAACACTGAAGCTTTCTTT. V and J are TRBV30 and TRBJ1-1; D not resolved. This CDR3 is built from 12 residues. V lost 8 bases to trimming and J lost 1 base, with 11 bases between them. Germline V gene lookup returns CDR1 GTSNPN and CDR2 SVGIG (reference sequence).

CDR3 loop: CASSYSRTDPQTQYF. The DNA of the CDR3 is TGTGCCAGCAGTTACTCGAGGACAGACCCCCAGACCCAGTACTTC. The chain has TRBV6-5 and TRBJ2-5, with a tentative D call TRBD1 (6 bases). Per germline, CDR1 MNHEY and CDR2 SVGAGI. The V end was cut by 0 bases, the J end by 6 bases, with 14 bases between. This CDR3 comprises 15 residues.

This chain joins TRBV6-6 and TRBJ1-5; D is unresolved. Germline-derived CDR1 and CDR2 are MNHNY and SVGAGI (reference sequence). Trimming removed 2 bases at V and 6 bases at J, with 8 bases between. There are 13 residues in the CDR3. The CDR3 spells CASSYREGQPQHF. CDR3 coding DNA: TGTGCCAGCAGTTACAGGGAGGGTCAGCCCCAGCATTTT.

The chain links TRBV28 to TRBJ2-4; D is perhaps TRBD1 or TRBD2 (5 bases each). V was cut by 3 bases and J by 1 base, with 16 bases left in between. CDR1 and CDR2 from the germline V gene are MDHEN and SYDVKM. This CDR3 comprises 17 residues. The DNA of the CDR3 is TGTGCCAGCAGTTTCTATGAGGGGCCGGTGGCCAAAAACATTCAGTACTTC. It is translated as CASSFYEGPVAKNIQYF. The full variable domain, completed using reference TRBV28 and TRBJ2-4, is DVKVTQSSRYLVKRTGEKVFLECVQDMDHENMFWYRQDPGLGLRLIYFSYDVKMKEKGDIPEGYSVSREKKERFSLILESASTNQTSMYLCASSFYEGPVAKNIQYFGAGTRLSVL.

The chain couples TRBV28 to TRBJ2-7; D may be TRBD2 (5 bases). Germline CDR1 MDHEN, CDR2 SYDVKM. CDR3 length: 16 residues. The V end was cut by 6 bases, the J end by 2 bases, with 20 bases between. The CDR3 DNA is TGTGCCAGCAGCCTCCCCGCGGGCAGGCCTACCTACGAGCAGTACTTC. Protein product: CASSLPAGRPTYEQYF. The full variable domain, with the rest looked up from reference TRBV28 and TRBJ2-7, is DVKVTQSSRYLVKRTGEKVFLECVQDMDHENMFWYRQDPGLGLRLIYFSYDVKMKEKGDIPEGYSVSREKKERFSLILESASTNQTSMYLCASSLPAGRPTYEQYFGPGTRLTVT.

The V gene is TRBV27, the J gene TRBJ2-7; D not resolved. Trimming left V 5 bases short and J 7 bases short, with 18 bases between. The length of the CDR3 is 14 residues. Germline CDR1 and CDR2: MNHEY and SMNVEV (reference sequence). In DNA, the CDR3 is TGTGCCAGCAGTCCACACCAACCTACGATGGAGCAGTACTTC. Encoded protein: CASSPHQPTMEQYF.

The V call is TRBV27, the J call TRBJ1-1, with D perhaps TRBD1 (5 bases). CDR1 MNHEY and CDR2 SMNVEV come from the germline V gene (reference sequence). The CDR3 is 14 residues long. V was pared by 5 bases and J by 3 bases, with 13 bases between. This chain's CDR3 is CASSVTGPDTEAFF. The CDR3 DNA sequence: TGTGCCAGCAGTGTAACAGGCCCGGACACTGAAGCTTTCTTT.

The V gene is TRBV4-1, the J gene TRBJ1-6; D uncertain. Germline V lookup: CDR1 MGHRA, CDR2 YSYEKL. Trimming cost V 1 base and J 0 bases, with 10 bases left between them. The CDR3 length is 17 residues. The CDR3 DNA sequence: TGCGCCAGCAGCCAAGGGGTCACGAGCTCCTATAATTCACCCCTCCACTTT. This sequence encodes CASSQGVTSSYNSPLHF.

V and J are TRBV3-1 (or the pseudogene TRBV3-2) and TRBJ2-2, with D possibly matching TRBD2 (6 bases). The germline V gene has CDR1 LGHDT and CDR2 YNNKEL (reference sequence). Trimming removed 4 bases from V and 7 bases from J, with 19 bases in between. The CDR3 runs 16 residues. Here the CDR3 DNA reads TGTGCCAGCAGCCTAAGGGAGGACTATTCCGGCGGGGAGCTGTTTTTT. This translates into CASSLREDYSGGELFF.

This clone was detected only a few times. V and J are TRBV14 and TRBJ2-7; D might be TRBD2 (5 bases). V was pared by 6 bases and J by 0 bases, with 12 bases between. The CDR3 is 14 amino acids. Germline-derived CDR1 and CDR2 are SGHDN and FVKESK. The CDR3 bases are TGTGCCAGCAGTAGGGTAGCGTCCTCCTACGAGCAGTACTTC. Translating it yields CASSRVASSYEQYF.

The chain employs TRBV18 and TRBJ2-7; D is unclear. Germline-derived CDR1 and CDR2 are KGHSH and LQKENI. CDR3 length equals 15 residues. V gave up 5 bases and J gave up 0 bases, with 14 bases separating them. For the CDR3, the DNA is TGTGCCAGCTCATCCATAACTCATCTCTCCTACGAGCAGTACTTC. Encoded protein: CASSSITHLSYEQYF.